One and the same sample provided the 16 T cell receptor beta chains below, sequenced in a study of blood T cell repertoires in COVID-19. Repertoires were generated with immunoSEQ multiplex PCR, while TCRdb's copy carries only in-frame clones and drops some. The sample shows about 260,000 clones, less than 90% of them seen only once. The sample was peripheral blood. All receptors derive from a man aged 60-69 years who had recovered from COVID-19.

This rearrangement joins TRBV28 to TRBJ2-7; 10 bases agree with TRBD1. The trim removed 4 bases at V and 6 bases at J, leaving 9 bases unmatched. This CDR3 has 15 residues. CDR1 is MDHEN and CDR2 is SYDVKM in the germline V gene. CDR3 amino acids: CASSSAGTGAREQYF. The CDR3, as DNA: TGTGCCAGCAGTTCAGCCGGGACAGGGGCCCGCGAGCAGTACTTC.

The CDR3 bases are TGCGCCAGCAGCCGAGAACCCGGTGCAGGGTATGAGCAGTTCTTC. It is translated as CASSREPGAGYEQFF. This rearrangement joins TRBV4-1 to TRBJ2-1, with a weak D call TRBD1 (5 bases). V gave up 4 bases and J gave up 8 bases, with 18 bases separating them. This CDR3 comprises 15 residues. The germline V gene encodes CDR1 MGHRA and CDR2 YSYEKL.

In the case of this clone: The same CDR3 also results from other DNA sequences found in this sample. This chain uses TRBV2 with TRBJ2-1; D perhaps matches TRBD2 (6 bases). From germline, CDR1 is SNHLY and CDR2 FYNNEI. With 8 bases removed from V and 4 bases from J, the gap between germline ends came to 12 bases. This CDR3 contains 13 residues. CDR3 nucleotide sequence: TGTGCCAGCTCTGCGGACTATTACAATGAGCAGTTCTTC. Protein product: CASSADYYNEQFF.

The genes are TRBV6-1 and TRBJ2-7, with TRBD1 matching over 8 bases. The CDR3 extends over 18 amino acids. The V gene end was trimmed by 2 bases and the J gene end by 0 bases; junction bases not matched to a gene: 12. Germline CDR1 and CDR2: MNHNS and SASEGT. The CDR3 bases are TGTGCCAGCAGTGAAACGGCCAGGGGGCTCATTAGCTCCTACGAGCAGTACTTC. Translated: CASSETARGLISSYEQYF.

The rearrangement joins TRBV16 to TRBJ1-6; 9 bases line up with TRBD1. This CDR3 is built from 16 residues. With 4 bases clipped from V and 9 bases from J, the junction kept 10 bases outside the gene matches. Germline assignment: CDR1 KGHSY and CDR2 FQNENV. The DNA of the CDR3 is TGTGCCAGCAGCCGAAATAGGGGACAGGGCGGTTCACCCCTCCACTTT. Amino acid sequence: CASSRNRGQGGSPLHF.

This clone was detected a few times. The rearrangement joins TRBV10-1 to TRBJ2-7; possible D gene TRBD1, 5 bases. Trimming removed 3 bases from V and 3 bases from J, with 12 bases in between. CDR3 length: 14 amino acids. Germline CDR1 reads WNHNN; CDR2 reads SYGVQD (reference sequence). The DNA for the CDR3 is TGCGCCAGCAGTGAAGGACCAGGGCTCTACGAGCAGTACTTC. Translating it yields CASSEGPGLYEQYF.

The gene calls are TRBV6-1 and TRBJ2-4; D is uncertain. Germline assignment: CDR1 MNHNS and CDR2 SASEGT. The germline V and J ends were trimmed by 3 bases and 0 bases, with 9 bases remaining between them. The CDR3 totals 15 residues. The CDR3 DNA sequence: TGTGCCAGCAGTGACCCAGTTCCAGCCAAAAACATTCAGTACTTC. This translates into CASSDPVPAKNIQYF.

The CDR3 bases are TGTGCCAGCAGCTTAGCTCCGCCGGGGGTAATAGAGACCCAGTACTTC. Its protein product is CASSLAPPGVIETQYF. This chain joins TRBV7-6 and TRBJ2-5, with D perhaps TRBD2 (6 bases). The CDR3 runs to 16 residues. V was pared by 0 bases and J by 4 bases, with 15 bases between. Germline CDR1 is SGHVS and CDR2 is FNYEAQ.

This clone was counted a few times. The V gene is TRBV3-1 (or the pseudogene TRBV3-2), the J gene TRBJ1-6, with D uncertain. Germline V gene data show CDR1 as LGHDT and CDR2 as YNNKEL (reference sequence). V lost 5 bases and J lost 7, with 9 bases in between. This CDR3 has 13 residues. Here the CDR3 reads CASSVQRNSPLHF. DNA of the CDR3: TGTGCCAGCAGCGTCCAGAGGAATTCACCCCTCCACTTT.

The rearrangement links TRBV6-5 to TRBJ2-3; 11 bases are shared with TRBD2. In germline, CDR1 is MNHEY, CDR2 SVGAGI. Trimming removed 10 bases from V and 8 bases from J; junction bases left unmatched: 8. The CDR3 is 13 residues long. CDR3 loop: CATLLAGAGTQYF. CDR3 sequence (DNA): TGTGCCACCCTACTAGCGGGGGCTGGTACGCAGTATTTT.

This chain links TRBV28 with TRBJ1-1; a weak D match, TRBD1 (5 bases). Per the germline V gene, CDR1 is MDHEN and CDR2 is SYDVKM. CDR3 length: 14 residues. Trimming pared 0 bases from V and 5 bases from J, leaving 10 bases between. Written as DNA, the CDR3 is TGTGCCAGCAGTTTATGGTCGGGGGAAACTGAAGCTTTCTTT. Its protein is CASSLWSGETEAFF.

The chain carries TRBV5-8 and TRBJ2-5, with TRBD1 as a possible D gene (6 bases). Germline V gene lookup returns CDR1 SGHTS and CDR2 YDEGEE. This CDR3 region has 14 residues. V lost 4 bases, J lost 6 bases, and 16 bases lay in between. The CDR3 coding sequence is TGTGCCAGCAGCCTGGACAGAATCGGAAAGACCCAGTACTTC. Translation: CASSLDRIGKTQYF.

The chain's CDR3 is CASSSSGANVLTF. In nucleotides, the CDR3 is TGTGCCAGCAGTAGCTCTGGGGCCAACGTCCTGACTTTC. The chain combines TRBV13 with TRBJ2-6; D call uncertain. Trimming shortened V by 6 bases and J by 0 bases, and 3 bases separated the two germline ends. CDR1 and CDR2 from the germline V gene are PRHDT and FYEKMQ (reference sequence). The CDR3 loop spans 13 amino acids.

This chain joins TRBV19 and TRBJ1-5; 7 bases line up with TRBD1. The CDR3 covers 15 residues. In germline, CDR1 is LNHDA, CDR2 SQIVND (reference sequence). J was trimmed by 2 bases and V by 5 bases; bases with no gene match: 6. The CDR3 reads CASSVQGGGNQPQHF. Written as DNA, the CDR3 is TGTGCCAGTAGTGTGCAGGGGGGAGGCAATCAGCCCCAGCATTTT.

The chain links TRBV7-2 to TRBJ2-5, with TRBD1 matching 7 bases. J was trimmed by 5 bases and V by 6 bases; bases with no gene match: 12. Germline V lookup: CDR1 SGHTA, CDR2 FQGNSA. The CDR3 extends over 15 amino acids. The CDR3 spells CASRSSPGQAETQYF. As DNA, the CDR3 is TGTGCCAGCAGATCATCGCCCGGACAGGCCGAGACCCAGTACTTC.

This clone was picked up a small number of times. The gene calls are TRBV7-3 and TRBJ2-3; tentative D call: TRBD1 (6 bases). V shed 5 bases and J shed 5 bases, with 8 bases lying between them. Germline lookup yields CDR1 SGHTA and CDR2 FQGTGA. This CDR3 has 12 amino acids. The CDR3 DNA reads TGTGCCAGCAGCCAACAGGGAGATACGCAGTATTTT. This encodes CASSQQGDTQYF.